The rows below give T cell receptor beta chains drawn from one sample of a study of response to subunit inactivated influenza vaccine. TCRdb independently ran MiXCR on the RT-PCR reads; one entry per CDR3 protein. The sample has about half a million distinct CDR3 sequences, around 8% seen once. The sequencing here drew on PBMCs from blood, taken approximately 25 months after vaccination. These receptors all come from a man between 50 and 75 years old who received an inactivated influenza vaccine. Both conserved end residues are part of each CDR3. D genes are given only for firm matches. Where a row states a size, it is once, few, many or the class of an expanded clone; other rows omit it.

v_call,clone_size,d_call,j_call,cdr3_aa,cdr3_nt
TRBV29-1,many,TRBD1,TRBJ1-4,CSVGDRHEKLFF,TGCAGCGTTGGGGACAGGCATGAAAAACTGTTTTTT
TRBV4-2,NA,NA,TRBJ2-3,CASSQDHGRAGIVGTQYF,TGTGCCAGCAGCCAAGATCACGGTAGGGCTGGTATTGTTGGTACGCAGTATTTT
TRBV5-1,many,NA,TRBJ2-1,CASSALSVAAYNEQFF,TGCGCCAGCAGCGCCCTATCGGTCGCCGCCTACAATGAGCAGTTCTTC
TRBV20-1,NA,NA,TRBJ1-1,CSASEGSRNTEAFF,TGCAGTGCTAGTGAGGGGAGTCGGAACACTGAAGCTTTCTTT
TRBV6-1,few,NA,TRBJ1-1,CASSVHRNEAFF,TGTGCCAGCAGCGTCCACAGGAATGAAGCTTTCTTT
TRBV5-6,many,NA,TRBJ1-2,CASSSQGRSVNGYTF,TGTGCCAGCAGCTCCCAGGGACGCTCCGTGAATGGCTACACCTTC
TRBV11-2,few,TRBD2,TRBJ2-3,CASSQGLAGVSSTDTQYF,TGTGCCAGCAGCCAGGGGCTAGCGGGAGTCTCGTCCACAGATACGCAGTATTTT
TRBV11-2,NA,NA,TRBJ2-6,CASSAWDAGANVLTF,TGTGCCAGCAGCGCGTGGGACGCTGGGGCCAACGTCCTGACTTTC
TRBV6-2/TRBV6-3,many,NA,TRBJ2-1,CASSYAQGILYNEQFF,TGTGCCAGCAGTTACGCCCAGGGTATACTTTACAATGAGCAGTTCTTC
TRBV20-1,NA,TRBD2,TRBJ2-5,CSAERGGFETQYF,TGCAGTGCCGAGCGGGGGGGCTTTGAGACCCAGTACTTC
TRBV9,many,NA,TRBJ2-1,CASSAVNNEQFF,TGTGCCAGCAGCGCCGTTAATAATGAGCAGTTCTTC